Listed below are T cell receptor beta chains from one sample, sequenced in a study of cytomegalovirus exposure and HLA in healthy donors. Assay: immunoSEQ multiplex PCR; the TCRdb copy retains only in-frame clones and omits some. Of around 150,000 clones in the sample, around 80% were seen once. Specimen: PBMCs. The receptor source for this set is a male donor in good health and CMV-seronegative. Each CDR3 is given with its conserved first and last residue.

v_call	j_call	cdr3_aa
TRBV18	TRBJ2-7	CASSPTESYEQYF
TRBV7-3	TRBJ1-3	CASSLDGSFSGNTIYF
TRBV19	TRBJ2-3	CASSIEAPSTDTQYF
TRBV5-1	TRBJ2-7	CASKFQGTYEQYF
TRBV7-9	TRBJ2-3	CASSLEGAATDTQYF
TRBV10-3	TRBJ2-7	CATYTSGGAYEQYF
TRBV5-4	TRBJ2-2	CASSLRLAGGAGELFF
TRBV25-1	TRBJ2-7	CASSPRTGVHEQYF
TRBV7-9	TRBJ1-2	CASSPGQGSLFYGYTF
TRBV27	TRBJ1-1	CASNPDRGQSTEAFF
TRBV5-1	TRBJ2-1	CASSLAPKGYNEQFF
TRBV11-2	TRBJ1-1	CASSVEPGHFEAFF
TRBV6-5	TRBJ2-5	CASRDYRDSLETQYF
TRBV7-6	TRBJ2-1	CASSSPGLAGGSSYNEQFF
TRBV19	TRBJ1-5	CASSPGTAFRPQHF
TRBV13	TRBJ1-1	CASSLGGTLAFF
TRBV28	TRBJ1-5	CASSVTGGESSNQPQHF
TRBV7-2	TRBJ2-7	CASSLTSGSSYEQYF
TRBV5-5	TRBJ2-7	CASSQMRQGSSYEQYF
TRBV7-9	TRBJ2-2	CASSSRGTGELFF
TRBV5-1	TRBJ1-2	CASSEDRDGYTF
TRBV19	TRBJ2-2	CASSTGWNTGELFF
TRBV27	TRBJ2-7	CASSTTSGRPRGQYF
TRBV29-1	TRBJ2-2	CSVVIAGELFF
TRBV4-1	TRBJ2-7	CASSQREGEGYEQYF
TRBV5-8	TRBJ2-5	CASSLGSQETQYF
TRBV9	TRBJ2-4	CASSPSGARKDIQYF
TRBV27	TRBJ2-3	CASSFLAGGRDTQYF
TRBV7-3	TRBJ2-7	CASSPHQGTGQYF
TRBV15	TRBJ1-1	CATSRQGVTEAFF
TRBV7-3	TRBJ2-3	CASSPTSGVVDTQYF
TRBV5-1	TRBJ2-1	CASSLFSGSVASNEQFF
TRBV28	TRBJ2-1	CASSSRLAGGPEQFF
TRBV6-1	TRBJ2-3	CASSDPSGTSGRGTDTQYF
TRBV6-1	TRBJ2-2	CASTGTGLNTGELFF
TRBV7-9	TRBJ2-7	CSSSLGSSYEQYF
TRBV18	TRBJ1-4	CASSSGTAAGGEKLFF
TRBV5-1	TRBJ2-5	CASSLFPGTGVTQETQYF
TRBV18	TRBJ2-7	CASSSGLAGYYEQYF